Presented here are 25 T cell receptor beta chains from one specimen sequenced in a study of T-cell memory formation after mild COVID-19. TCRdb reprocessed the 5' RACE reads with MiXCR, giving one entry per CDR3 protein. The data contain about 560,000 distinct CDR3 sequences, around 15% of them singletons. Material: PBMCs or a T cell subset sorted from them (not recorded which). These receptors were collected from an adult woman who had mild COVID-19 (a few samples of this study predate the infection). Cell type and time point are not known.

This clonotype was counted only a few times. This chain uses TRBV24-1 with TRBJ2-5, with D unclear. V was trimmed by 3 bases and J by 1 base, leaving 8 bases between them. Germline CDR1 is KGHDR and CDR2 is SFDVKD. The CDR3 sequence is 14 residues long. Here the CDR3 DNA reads TGTGCCACCAGTGATAAAGGGATCCAAGAGACCCAGTACTTC. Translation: CATSDKGIQETQYF.

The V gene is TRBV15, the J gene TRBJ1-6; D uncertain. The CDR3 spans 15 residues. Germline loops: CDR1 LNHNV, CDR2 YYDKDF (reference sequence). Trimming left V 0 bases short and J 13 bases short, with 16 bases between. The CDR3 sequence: CATSRDRAQARPLHF. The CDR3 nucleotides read TGTGCCACCAGCAGAGATCGGGCCCAGGCCCGCCCCCTCCACTTT.

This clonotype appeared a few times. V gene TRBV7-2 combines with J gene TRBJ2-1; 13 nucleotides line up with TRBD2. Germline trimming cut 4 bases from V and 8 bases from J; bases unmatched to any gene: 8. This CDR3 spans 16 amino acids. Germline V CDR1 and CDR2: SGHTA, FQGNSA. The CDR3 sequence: CASSSWTSGSGYEQFF. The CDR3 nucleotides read TGTGCCAGCAGCTCCTGGACTAGCGGGAGTGGATATGAGCAGTTCTTC.

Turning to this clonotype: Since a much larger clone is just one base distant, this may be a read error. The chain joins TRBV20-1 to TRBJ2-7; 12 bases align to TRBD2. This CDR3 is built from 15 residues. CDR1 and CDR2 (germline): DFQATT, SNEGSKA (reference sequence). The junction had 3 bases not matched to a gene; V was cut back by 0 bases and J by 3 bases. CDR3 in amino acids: CSARELAGGDYEQYF. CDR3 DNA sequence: TGCAGTGCTAGAGAACTAGCGGGGGGAGACTACGAGCAGTACTTC.

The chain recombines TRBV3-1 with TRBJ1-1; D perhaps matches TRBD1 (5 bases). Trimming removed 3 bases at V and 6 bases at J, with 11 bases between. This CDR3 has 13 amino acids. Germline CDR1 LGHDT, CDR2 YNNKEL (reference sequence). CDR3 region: CASSQSSRAEAFF. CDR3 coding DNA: TGTGCCAGCAGCCAGTCCTCCAGGGCTGAAGCTTTCTTT. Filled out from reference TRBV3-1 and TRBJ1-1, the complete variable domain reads DTAVSQTPKYLVTQMGNDKSIKCEQNLGHDTMYWYKQDSKKFLKIMFSYNNKELIINETVPNRFSPKSPDKAHLNLHINSLELGDSAVYFCASSQSSRAEAFFGQGTRLTVV.

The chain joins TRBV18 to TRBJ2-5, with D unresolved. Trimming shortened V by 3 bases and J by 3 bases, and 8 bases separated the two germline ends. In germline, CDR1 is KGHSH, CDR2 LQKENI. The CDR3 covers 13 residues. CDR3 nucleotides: TGTGCCAGCTCACCCGGACCGAAAGAGACCCAGTACTTC. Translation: CASSPGPKETQYF.

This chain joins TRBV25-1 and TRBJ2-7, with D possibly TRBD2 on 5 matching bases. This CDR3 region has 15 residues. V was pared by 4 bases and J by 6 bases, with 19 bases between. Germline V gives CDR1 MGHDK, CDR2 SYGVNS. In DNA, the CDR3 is TGTGCCAGCAGTGGAAAGCAAGGACTCCGGGGCGAGCAGTACTTC. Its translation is CASSGKQGLRGEQYF.

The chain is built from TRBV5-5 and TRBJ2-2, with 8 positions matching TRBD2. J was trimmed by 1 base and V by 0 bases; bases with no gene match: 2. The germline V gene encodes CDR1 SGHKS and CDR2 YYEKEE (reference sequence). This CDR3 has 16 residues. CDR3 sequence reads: CASSLASGRNTGELFF. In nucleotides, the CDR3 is TGTGCCAGCAGCTTGGCCAGCGGGAGGAACACCGGGGAGCTGTTTTTT.

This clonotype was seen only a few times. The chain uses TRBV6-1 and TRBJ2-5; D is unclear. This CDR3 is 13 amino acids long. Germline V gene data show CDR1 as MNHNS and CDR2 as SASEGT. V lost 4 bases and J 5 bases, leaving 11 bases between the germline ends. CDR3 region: CASSVIHGETQYF. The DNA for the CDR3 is TGTGCCAGCAGTGTCATCCATGGGGAGACCCAGTACTTC.

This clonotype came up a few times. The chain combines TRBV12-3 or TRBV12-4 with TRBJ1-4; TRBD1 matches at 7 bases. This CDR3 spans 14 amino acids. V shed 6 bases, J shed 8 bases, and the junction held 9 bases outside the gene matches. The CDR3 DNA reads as TGTGCCAGCAGCCTAACAGGGGATGTGGAAAAACTGTTTTTT. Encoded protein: CASSLTGDVEKLFF.

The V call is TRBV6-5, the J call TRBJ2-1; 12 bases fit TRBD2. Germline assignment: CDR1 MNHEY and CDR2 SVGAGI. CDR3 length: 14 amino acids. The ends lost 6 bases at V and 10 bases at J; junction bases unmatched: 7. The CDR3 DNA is TGTGCCAGCAGCCCCGGACTAGCGGGAACCGAGCAGTTCTTC. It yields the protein CASSPGLAGTEQFF.

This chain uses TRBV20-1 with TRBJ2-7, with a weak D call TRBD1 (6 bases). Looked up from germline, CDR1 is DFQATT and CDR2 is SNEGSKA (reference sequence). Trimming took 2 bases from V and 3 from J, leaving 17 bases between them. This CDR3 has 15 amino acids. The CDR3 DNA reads TGCAGTGCTAGACCCCTTATGGGGGCTGACTACGAGCAGTACTTC. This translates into CSARPLMGADYEQYF.

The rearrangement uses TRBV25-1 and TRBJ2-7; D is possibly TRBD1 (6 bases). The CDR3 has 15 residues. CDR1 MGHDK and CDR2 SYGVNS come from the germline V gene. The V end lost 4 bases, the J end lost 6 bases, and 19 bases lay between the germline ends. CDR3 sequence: CASSAPDRIVLEQYF. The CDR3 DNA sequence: TGTGCCAGCAGTGCCCCCGACAGGATAGTGCTCGAGCAGTACTTC.

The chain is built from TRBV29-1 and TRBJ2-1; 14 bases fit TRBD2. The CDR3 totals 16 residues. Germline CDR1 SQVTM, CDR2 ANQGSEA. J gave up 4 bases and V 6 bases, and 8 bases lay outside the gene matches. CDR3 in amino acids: CSVSGLAGGTYNEQFF. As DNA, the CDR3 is TGCAGCGTCTCCGGACTAGCGGGGGGCACGTACAATGAGCAGTTCTTC.

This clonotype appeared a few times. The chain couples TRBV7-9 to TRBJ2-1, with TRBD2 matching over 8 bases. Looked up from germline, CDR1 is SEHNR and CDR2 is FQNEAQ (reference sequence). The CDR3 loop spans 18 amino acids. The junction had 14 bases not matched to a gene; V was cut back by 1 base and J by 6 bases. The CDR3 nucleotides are TGTGCCAGCAGCTTAGTTGGGACTAGTGGGAATAGGCCCAATGAGCAGTTCTTC. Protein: CASSLVGTSGNRPNEQFF.

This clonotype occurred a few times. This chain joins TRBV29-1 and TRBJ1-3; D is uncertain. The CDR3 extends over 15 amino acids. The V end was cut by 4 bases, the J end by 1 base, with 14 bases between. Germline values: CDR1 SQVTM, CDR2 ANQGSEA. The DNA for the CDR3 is TGCAGCGTTGGAATAGGGAGTGGGTCTGGAAACACCATATATTTT. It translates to CSVGIGSGSGNTIYF.

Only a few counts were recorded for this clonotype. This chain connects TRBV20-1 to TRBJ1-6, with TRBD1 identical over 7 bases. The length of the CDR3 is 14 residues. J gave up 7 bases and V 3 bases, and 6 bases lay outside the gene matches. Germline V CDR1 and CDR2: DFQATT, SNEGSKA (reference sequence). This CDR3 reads CSARRQGPNSPLHF. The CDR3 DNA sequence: TGCAGTGCTAGGAGACAGGGACCAAATTCACCCCTCCACTTT.

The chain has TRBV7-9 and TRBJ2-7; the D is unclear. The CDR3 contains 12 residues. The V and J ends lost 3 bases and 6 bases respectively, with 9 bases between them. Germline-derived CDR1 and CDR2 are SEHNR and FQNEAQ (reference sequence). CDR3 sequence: CASSLLGTEQYF. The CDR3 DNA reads TGTGCCAGCAGCTTGTTAGGAACCGAGCAGTACTTC.

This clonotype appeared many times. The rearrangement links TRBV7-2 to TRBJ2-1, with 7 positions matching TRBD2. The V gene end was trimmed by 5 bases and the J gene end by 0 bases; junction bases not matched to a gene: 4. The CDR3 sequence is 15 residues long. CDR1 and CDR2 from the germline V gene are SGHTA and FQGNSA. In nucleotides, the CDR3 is TGTGCCAGCAGCCCTAGCGGCCGCTCCTACAATGAGCAGTTCTTC. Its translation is CASSPSGRSYNEQFF.

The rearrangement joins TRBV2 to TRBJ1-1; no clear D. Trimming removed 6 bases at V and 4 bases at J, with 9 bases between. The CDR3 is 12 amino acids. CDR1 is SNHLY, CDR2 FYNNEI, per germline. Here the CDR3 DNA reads TGTGCCAGCAGATTTCAGAGCACTGAAGCTTTCTTT. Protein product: CASRFQSTEAFF. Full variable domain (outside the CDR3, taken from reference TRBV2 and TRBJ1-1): EPEVTQTPSHQVTQMGQEVILRCVPISNHLYFYWYRQILGQKVEFLVSFYNNEISEKSEIFDDQFSVERPDGSNFTLKIRSTKLEDSAMYFCASRFQSTEAFFGQGTRLTVV.

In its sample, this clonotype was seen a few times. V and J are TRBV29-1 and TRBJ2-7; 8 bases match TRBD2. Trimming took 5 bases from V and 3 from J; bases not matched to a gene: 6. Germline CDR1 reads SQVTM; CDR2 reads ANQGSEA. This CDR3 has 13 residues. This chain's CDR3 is CSVPAGEGYEQYF. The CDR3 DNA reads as TGCAGCGTTCCAGCGGGAGAAGGCTACGAGCAGTACTTC.

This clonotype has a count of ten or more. The CDR3: CSASPGTGDTEAFF. The CDR3 DNA follows: TGCAGTGCTAGTCCCGGGACAGGGGACACTGAAGCTTTCTTT. The chain couples TRBV20-1 to TRBJ1-1; 10 bases fit TRBD1. Losses at the gene ends were 3 bases for V and 3 bases for J; bases not matched to a gene: 4. Germline CDR1 DFQATT, CDR2 SNEGSKA (reference sequence). The CDR3 sequence is 14 residues long.

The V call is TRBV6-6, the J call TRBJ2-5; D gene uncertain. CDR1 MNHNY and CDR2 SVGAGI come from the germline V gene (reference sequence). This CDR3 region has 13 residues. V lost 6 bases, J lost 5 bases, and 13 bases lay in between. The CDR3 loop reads CASSPGGSETQYF. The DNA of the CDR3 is TGTGCCAGCAGCCCTGGCGGATCGGAGACCCAGTACTTC.

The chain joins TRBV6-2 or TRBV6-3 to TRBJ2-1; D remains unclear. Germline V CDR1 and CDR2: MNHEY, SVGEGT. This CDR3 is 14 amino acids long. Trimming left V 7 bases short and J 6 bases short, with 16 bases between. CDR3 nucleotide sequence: TGTGCCAGCACCGACCCGGGTTATTCCAATGAGCAGTTCTTC. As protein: CASTDPGYSNEQFF.

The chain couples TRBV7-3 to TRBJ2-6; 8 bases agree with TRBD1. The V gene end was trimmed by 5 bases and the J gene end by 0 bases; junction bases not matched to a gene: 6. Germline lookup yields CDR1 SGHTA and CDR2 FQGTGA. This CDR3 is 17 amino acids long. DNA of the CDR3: TGTGCCAGCAGCCTGACAGGGGTCCTCTCTGGGGCCAACGTCCTGACTTTC. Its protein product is CASSLTGVLSGANVLTF.